Listed below are T cell receptor beta chains from one sample, sequenced in a study of human T cells and chemical hapten exposure. TCRdb used MiXCR to reprocess the RACE reads, holding one entry per CDR3 protein. The sample shows approximately 50,000 distinct CDR3 sequences, around 10% of them seen only once. The source was whole blood, collected in connection with sensitization to the hapten diphenylcyclopropenone (DPC). The receptors originated from a woman aged 40 to 55 with alopecia areata. Some clones in this sample may be carry-over from other donors' samples. Each CDR3 is given with its conserved first and last residue. The D gene is left open where the match is weak. Clone size, where shown, is once, few, many, or a class for clones that have expanded.

v_call	j_call	d_call	cdr3_length	clone_size	cdr3_nt	cdr3_aa
TRBV12-3/TRBV12-4	TRBJ2-7	TRBD2	14	-	TGTGCCAGCAGTTCGGCGGGAGTCCGCTACGAGCAGTACTTC	CASSSAGVRYEQYF
TRBV5-1	TRBJ2-7	-	13	many	TGCGCCAGCAGGCCCACGGGGGAGTACGAGCAGTACTTC	CASRPTGEYEQYF
TRBV5-6	TRBJ2-1	-	15	many	TGTGCCAGCAGCTTGCCTGGCGGGGTCGGAAATGAGCAGTTCTTC	CASSLPGGVGNEQFF
TRBV2	TRBJ2-7	-	12	many	TGTGCCAGCAGTCCTGGTAACTACGAGCAGTACTTC	CASSPGNYEQYF
TRBV7-2	TRBJ2-3	TRBD2	17	many	TGTGCCAGCAGCTTAGCGCTTAGGGCGGGGGGACGAGATACGCAGTATTTT	CASSLALRAGGRDTQYF
TRBV11-2	TRBJ2-7	TRBD1	14	few	TGTGCCAGCAGCTTATCGACAGGGGGGTACGAGCAGTACTTC	CASSLSTGGYEQYF
TRBV14	TRBJ1-3	-	15	few	TGTGCCAGCAGCCAAGGACAAGTCTCTGGAAACACCATATATTTT	CASSQGQVSGNTIYF
TRBV12-3/TRBV12-4	TRBJ2-7	-	17	many	TGTGCCAGCAGTTTAGAATCCGGGACTCCCATCGGGTACGAGCAGTACTTC	CASSLESGTPIGYEQYF
TRBV11-3	TRBJ1-3	TRBD1	15	-	TGTGCCAGCAGTCAAACAGGGGGCTCTGGAAACACCATATATTTT	CASSQTGGSGNTIYF
TRBV28	TRBJ2-4	-	13	few	TGTGCCAGCAGTTCCTTAGCCAAAAACATTCAGTACTTC	CASSSLAKNIQYF
TRBV29-1	TRBJ2-5	-	14	-	TGCAGCGTTGCAGGGTACGTGGGGCAAGAGACCCAGTACTTC	CSVAGYVGQETQYF
TRBV19	TRBJ2-2	-	15	few	TGTGCCAGTATTATGGGAGCAGGGAACACCGGGGAGCTGTTTTTT	CASIMGAGNTGELFF
TRBV28	TRBJ2-5	-	14	many	TGTGCCAGCACAATGGGGAGGATGATAAAACTGGATGACTTC	CASTMGRMIKLDDF
TRBV10-3	TRBJ1-1	-	13	many	TGTGCCATCTCTGTTGAAGGAAACACTGAAGCTTTCTTT	CAISVEGNTEAFF
TRBV6-5	TRBJ1-2	TRBD1	13	few	TGTGCCAGCAGAGACGGACAGGGGTTCGGCTACACCTTC	CASRDGQGFGYTF
TRBV7-8	TRBJ2-1	TRBD2	16	many	TGTGCCAGCAGCGTAGTCGGGACTAGCTCCTACAATGAGCAGTTCTTC	CASSVVGTSSYNEQFF
TRBV12-5	TRBJ2-1	TRBD2	19	-	TGTGCTAGTGGTTTGGCTAGCGGGAGGGCCAGAAGGTCCTACAATGAGCAGTTCTTC	CASGLASGRARRSYNEQFF
TRBV7-2	TRBJ1-1	-	16	-	TGTGCCAGCAGTCTCAGGTTGGGGCAGATGAACACTGAAGCTTTCTTT	CASSLRLGQMNTEAFF
TRBV29-1	TRBJ2-7	TRBD2	13	few	TGCAGCGTTGGGACTAGCGGCATCTACGAGCAGTACTTC	CSVGTSGIYEQYF
TRBV12-2	TRBJ2-1	-	14	-	TGTGCAAGTCGCTTAAAACCTACCTACAATGAGCAGTTCTTC	CASRLKPTYNEQFF
TRBV29-1	TRBJ2-5	TRBD2	15	few	TGCAGCGTTGAGGGGAGAGTAGCGGGATTCGAGACCCAGTACTTC	CSVEGRVAGFETQYF
TRBV11-2	TRBJ2-7	TRBD1	12	many	TGTGCCAGCAACCCCAGGGGGTACGAGCAGTACTTC	CASNPRGYEQYF
TRBV4-2	TRBJ1-1	-	15	few	TGTGCCAGCAGCCAAGAAATATCCGTGAACACTGAAGCTTTCTTT	CASSQEISVNTEAFF
TRBV19	TRBJ1-1	-	17	many	TGTGCCAGTAATACTCGCGGCGGGAGTCCCCTGAACACTGAAGCTTTCTTT	CASNTRGGSPLNTEAFF
TRBV7-2	TRBJ2-1	TRBD2	16	once	TGTGCCAGCCGACCGGGACTAGCGGGGGGGTACAATGAGCAGTTCTTC	CASRPGLAGGYNEQFF
TRBV30	TRBJ1-1	-	13	many	TGTGCCTGGAGTATGGGGTACGGCACTGAAGCTTTCTTT	CAWSMGYGTEAFF
TRBV19	TRBJ2-2	TRBD1	14	many	TGTGCCAGTAGTAAACTACAGGGGCCCGGGGAGCTGTTTTTT	CASSKLQGPGELFF
TRBV12-3/TRBV12-4	TRBJ2-1	TRBD1	15	many	TGTGCCAGCAGTCGGACAGGGGGCGCGTACAATGAGCAGTTCTTC	CASSRTGGAYNEQFF
TRBV12-3/TRBV12-4	TRBJ1-1	TRBD1	14	-	TGTGCCAGCAGTTTAGCGCCGGGGACAGTTGAAGCTTTCTTT	CASSLAPGTVEAFF
TRBV9	TRBJ2-6	-	15	once	TGTGCCAGCAGCAAGGATCACTCTGGGGCCAACGTCCTGACTTTC	CASSKDHSGANVLTF
TRBV29-1	TRBJ2-7	-	11	few	TGCAGCTCATCCCAGGACTCCGAGCAGTACTTC	CSSSQDSEQYF
TRBV18	TRBJ2-5	TRBD1	15	many	TGTGCCAGCTCACACGGGACAGACAACCGTGGGACCCAGTACTTC	CASSHGTDNRGTQYF
TRBV20-1	TRBJ1-1	TRBD1	13	-	TGCAGTGCTAGACCTAACAGGGGCACTGAAGCTTTCTTT	CSARPNRGTEAFF
TRBV12-3/TRBV12-4	TRBJ1-1	-	13	-	TGTGCCACCAAGGACAGATTGAACACTGAAGCTTTCTTT	CATKDRLNTEAFF
TRBV7-2	TRBJ2-3	TRBD2	15	few	TGTGCCAGCAGCTTATCCCCGGGACTAGGGGATACGCAGTATTTT	CASSLSPGLGDTQYF
TRBV4-1	TRBJ1-1	-	16	-	TGCGCCAGCAGCCAAGAATGGATGGGGGCCAACACTGAAGCTTTCTTT	CASSQEWMGANTEAFF
TRBV14	TRBJ1-2	-	13	few	TGTGCCAGCAGCCAAAGCCGGGGGACGCCGCGCACCTTC	CASSQSRGTPRTF
TRBV3-1	TRBJ1-5	-	14	-	TGTGCCAGCAGCCCGGGACCAACGGTACGGCCCCAGCATTTT	CASSPGPTVRPQHF
TRBV19	TRBJ2-5	-	11	few	TGTGCCAGTAGTATAGAGGAGACCCAGTACTTC	CASSIEETQYF
TRBV7-2	TRBJ1-1	-	14	-	TGTGCCAGCAGCCCCCTGGTAGGGAACACTGAAGCTTTCTTT	CASSPLVGNTEAFF
TRBV3-1	TRBJ1-2	TRBD1	15	many	TGTGCCAGCAGCCAAGAGACGGGACAGGGATTTATTTCCACCTTC	CASSQETGQGFISTF
TRBV7-9	TRBJ1-1	TRBD1	16	many	TGTGCCAGCAGCTTAGCGTTGACAGGGATGGTCACTGAAGCTTTCTTT	CASSLALTGMVTEAFF
TRBV28	TRBJ1-6	-	14	many	TGTGCCAGCAGTCCAAGTAGGGGGAATTCACCCCTCCACTTT	CASSPSRGNSPLHF
TRBV3-1	TRBJ2-1	-	13	-	TGTGCCAGCAGCCTCGCAGCGGCCAATGAGCAGTTCTTC	CASSLAAANEQFF
TRBV10-2	TRBJ1-5	-	16	many	TGCGCCAGCACTGACGGGGTACAGGGCCCCAATCAGCCCCAGCATTTT	CASTDGVQGPNQPQHF
TRBV6-5	TRBJ2-1	TRBD1	16	-	TGTGCCAGCAGACCCAGCCGGGACAGGGTCGTCAATGAGCAGTTCTTC	CASRPSRDRVVNEQFF
TRBV20-1	TRBJ2-7	-	12	-	TGCAGTGCCACTCCGGGCATCCACGAGCAGTACTTC	CSATPGIHEQYF
TRBV11-2	TRBJ2-5	TRBD2	15	-	TGTGCCAGCAGCTTACGGGGGGTCGGCCAAGAGACCCAGTACTTC	CASSLRGVGQETQYF
TRBV12-3/TRBV12-4	TRBJ2-3	-	16	-	TGTGCCAGCAGTTCCCCCGGGTCCCCCGTCCCAGATACGCAGTATTTT	CASSSPGSPVPDTQYF